This T cell receptor (beta chain) was recorded in a study of blood T cell repertoires in COVID-19. Sequenced by immunoSEQ multiplex PCR; TCRdb stores in-frame clones only, minus some. The sample holds approximately 250,000 clones, approximately 86% seen once. The CDR3 totals 14 residues. Trimming cost V 2 bases and J 8 bases, with 12 bases left between them. CDR1 is KGHSH, CDR2 LQKENI, per germline. Material for sequencing was peripheral blood. The sequence derives from a man aged 25-40 years with active or convalescent COVID-19. The chain combines TRBV18 with TRBJ1-4, with D possibly matching TRBD1 (6 bases). The CDR3 coding sequence is TGTGCCAGCTCACCAAGGGGGTCTTACGAAAAACTGTTTTTT. Its protein product is CASSPRGSYEKLFF. The whole variable domain, filled in from reference TRBV18 and TRBJ1-4, reads NAGVMQNPRHLVRRRGQEARLRCSPMKGHSHVYWYRQLPEEGLKFMVYLQKENIIDESGMPKERFSAEFPKEGPSILRIQQVVRGDSAAYFCASSPRGSYEKLFFGSGTQLSVL.